The TCR beta chain described here comes from a study of blood T cell repertoires in COVID-19. The wider study: There were acute and convalescent COVID-19 samples, and they came from the United States, Italy and Spain. Sources were T cells, B-cell-depleted T cells, or PBMCs; the material itself was cDNA or gDNA.

Method: immunoSEQ multiplex PCR; TCRdb's copy keeps in-frame clones and lacks some. In the table there are under 95,000 clones, approximately 79% of which are singletons. Trimming cost V 5 bases and J 0 bases; bases outside gene matches: 6. This CDR3 region has 17 residues. CDR1 is SEHNR, CDR2 FQNEAQ, per germline (reference sequence). The specimen sequenced was peripheral blood. The chain employs TRBV7-9 and TRBJ1-4, with TRBD1 matching over 10 bases. This receptor was obtained from an older man with acute or convalescent COVID-19. CDR3 loop: CASSLTTGGSTNEKLFF. CDR3 nucleotide sequence: TGTGCCAGCAGCCTAACGACAGGGGGCTCAACTAATGAAAAACTGTTTTTT. The full variable domain, completed using reference TRBV7-9 and TRBJ1-4, is DTGVSQNPRHKITKRGQNVTFRCDPISEHNRLYWYRQTLGQGPEFLTYFQNEAQLEKSRLLSDRFSAERPKGSFSTLEIQRTEQGDSAMYLCASSLTTGGSTNEKLFFGSGTQLSVL.